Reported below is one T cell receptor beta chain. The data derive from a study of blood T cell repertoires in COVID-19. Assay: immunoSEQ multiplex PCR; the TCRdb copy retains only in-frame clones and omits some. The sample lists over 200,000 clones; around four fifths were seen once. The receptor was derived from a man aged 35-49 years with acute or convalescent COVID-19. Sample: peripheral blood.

This CDR3 reads CASSRVGLNTIYF. The CDR3 DNA follows: TGTGCCAGTAGTCGGGTCGGGTTGAACACCATATATTTT. The genes are TRBV19 and TRBJ1-3; no clear D. The V end was cut by 5 bases, the J end by 7 bases, with 12 bases between. From germline, CDR1 is LNHDA and CDR2 SQIVND (reference sequence). This CDR3 contains 13 residues.